The rows below give T cell receptor beta chains drawn from one sample of a study of cytomegalovirus exposure and HLA in healthy donors. Clones were read by immunoSEQ multiplex PCR, and TCRdb kept only the in-frame ones, dropping some. The sample lists 150,000 or so clones; approximately 74% were seen once. Sequencing used PBMCs. The receptors derive from a male donor in good health and CMV-seronegative. The CDR3 runs from the conserved cysteine through the conserved F or W. A D gene is named only where the DNA matches it firmly. The size field is filled for only some rows; it gives once, few, many or a size class.

>-|TRBJ1-1|-|TRBV27
CASSLSAGVTEAFF
TGTGCCAGCAGTCTTTCGGCAGGGGTGACTGAAGCTTTCTTT
>-|TRBJ1-2|TRBD1|TRBV28
CASSPVRGQFYGYTF
TGTGCCAGCAGTCCGGTGAGGGGACAGTTCTATGGCTACACCTTC
>few|TRBJ1-1|-|TRBV5-4
CASSLGGLFNTEAFF
TGTGCCAGCAGCTTGGGGGGGCTGTTCAACACTGAAGCTTTCTTT
>-|TRBJ2-3|TRBD2|TRBV6-1
CATSGTSSLARTDTQYF
TGTGCCACCAGTGGGACTAGCTCCCTAGCCCGCACAGATACGCAGTATTTT
>-|TRBJ2-3|TRBD2|TRBV2
CASSDLTSGSDTQYF
TGTGCCAGCAGCGACCTGACTAGCGGGTCGGATACGCAGTATTTT
>-|TRBJ2-2|TRBD1|TRBV5-1
CASSLTGVGTGELFF
TGCGCCAGCAGCCTGACAGGGGTCGGCACCGGGGAGCTGTTTTTT
>-|TRBJ1-2|TRBD1|TRBV28
CASWDRGLGYGYTF
TGTGCCAGTTGGGACAGGGGGCTTGGCTATGGCTACACCTTC
>-|TRBJ1-2|-|TRBV28
CASRLRESYGYTF
TGTGCCAGCAGACTCAGGGAAAGCTATGGCTACACCTTC
>-|TRBJ2-7|-|TRBV5-8
CASSRRQDSYGQYF
TGTGCCAGCAGCCGGAGACAGGACTCCTACGGGCAGTACTTC
>-|TRBJ2-6|-|TRBV30
CAWSVTVSANVLTF
TGTGCCTGGAGTGTAACGGTATCAGCCAACGTCCTGACTTTC
>-|TRBJ2-2|-|TRBV4-1
CASSQDDGGVNTGELFF
TGCGCCAGCAGCCAAGATGACGGCGGGGTGAACACCGGGGAGCTGTTTTTT
>-|TRBJ2-2|TRBD1|TRBV4-2
CASSPEAGTATGELFF
TGTGCCAGCAGCCCTGAGGCCGGGACAGCCACCGGGGAGCTGTTTTTT
>-|TRBJ2-2|TRBD1|TRBV4-3
CASSQQSGTGEAGELFF
TGCGCCAGCAGCCAACAATCCGGGACAGGGGAGGCCGGGGAGCTGTTTTTT
>-|TRBJ2-1|-|TRBV7-3
CASSEQRGGLGEQFF
TGTGCCAGCAGCGAACAGAGGGGGGGATTGGGTGAGCAGTTCTTC
>-|TRBJ2-1|-|TRBV19
CASSADFSLNEQFF
TGTGCCAGTAGCGCCGATTTCTCACTCAATGAGCAGTTCTTC
>-|TRBJ2-1|TRBD2|TRBV4-1
CASRGTGTSSRDEQFF
TGCGCCAGCAGGGGAACCGGGACTAGTAGTAGGGATGAGCAGTTCTTC
>-|TRBJ2-7|TRBD1|TRBV28
CASRQGPYEQYF
TGTGCTTCCCGACAGGGGCCCTACGAGCAGTACTTC
>-|TRBJ2-3|-|TRBV4-3
CASSQEDSRTDTQYF
TGCGCCAGCAGCCAAGAAGACTCGCGCACAGATACGCAGTATTTT
>-|TRBJ2-4|-|TRBV7-9
CASSLGGGAGAKNIQYF
TGTGCCAGCAGCTTAGGTGGGGGGGCAGGGGCCAAAAACATTCAGTACTTC
>-|TRBJ2-5|-|TRBV14
CASSQDLGQETQYF
TGTGCCAGCAGCCAAGATCTAGGTCAAGAGACCCAGTACTTC
>-|TRBJ2-7|-|TRBV7-9
CASSLGGGTTFYGEQYF
TGTGCCAGCAGCTTAGGGGGCGGGACCACCTTCTACGGCGAGCAGTACTTC
>-|TRBJ1-4|-|TRBV4-3
CASSQEFSQGRATNEKLFF
TGCGCCAGCAGCCAAGAATTTTCGCAGGGTCGTGCAACTAATGAAAAACTGTTTTTT
>-|TRBJ1-6|-|TRBV28
CASSRWGDSPLHF
TGTGCCAGCAGTCGATGGGGGGATTCACCCCTCCACTTT
>-|TRBJ2-2|-|TRBV11-2
CASSLVSLGLTGELFF
TGTGCCAGCAGCTTAGTATCACTAGGTCTAACCGGGGAGCTGTTTTTT
>-|TRBJ1-3|-|TRBV4-2
CASSQDRQGGNTIYF
TGTGCCAGCAGCCAAGATAGGCAGGGCGGAAACACCATATATTTT
>-|TRBJ1-2|TRBD1|TRBV5-1
CASSVSGQGLDYGYTF
TGCGCCAGCAGCGTATCGGGACAGGGACTTGACTATGGCTACACCTTC
>-|TRBJ2-2|TRBD2|TRBV4-3
CASSQGPSGGGLNTGELFF
TGCGCCAGCAGCCAAGGCCCTAGCGGGGGGGGACTGAACACCGGGGAGCTGTTTTTT
>-|TRBJ2-2|TRBD2|TRBV7-3
CASSASGAGLGGELFF
TGTGCCAGCAGCGCTAGTGGGGCGGGACTAGGCGGGGAGCTGTTTTTT
>few|TRBJ2-7|-|TRBV19
CASSLQTGHYEQYF
TGTGCCAGTAGTCTCCAGACAGGACATTACGAGCAGTACTTC
>-|TRBJ2-7|TRBD2|TRBV15
CATSGGRGPYEQYF
TGTGCCACCAGCGGTGGGAGGGGACCCTACGAGCAGTACTTC
>-|TRBJ2-1|-|TRBV7-3
CASSLRGYNEQFF
TGTGCCAGCAGCCTCAGGGGCTACAATGAGCAGTTCTTC
>-|TRBJ1-2|-|TRBV10-3
CAISESISYGYTF
TGTGCCATCAGTGAGTCGATTAGCTATGGCTACACCTTC
>few|TRBJ2-1|-|TRBV5-6
CASSGLDRDHNEQFF
TGTGCCAGCAGCGGCCTGGACAGAGACCACAATGAGCAGTTCTTC
>-|TRBJ2-1|-|TRBV25-1
CASSLRGRVTSYNEQFF
TGTGCCAGCAGTCTAAGGGGTAGAGTGACTTCCTACAATGAGCAGTTCTTC
>few|TRBJ1-5|-|TRBV5-1
CASSLRGDNQPQHF
TGCGCCAGCAGCTTAAGGGGCGACAATCAGCCCCAGCATTTT
>few|TRBJ2-5|-|TRBV19
CASSIWGQSETQYF
TGTGCCAGTAGTATATGGGGCCAGTCGGAGACCCAGTACTTC
>-|TRBJ1-4|TRBD1|TRBV18
CASSPPGTGFEKLFF
TGTGCCAGCTCACCACCCGGGACAGGGTTTGAAAAACTGTTTTTT
>-|TRBJ1-6|-|TRBV5-1
CASSTDPGQGGSPLHF
TGCGCCAGCAGCACCGACCCTGGGCAGGGCGGCTCACCCCTCCACTTT
>-|TRBJ2-1|-|TRBV28
CASSLLGDEQFF
TGTGCCAGCAGTTTATTGGGCGATGAGCAGTTCTTC
>-|TRBJ2-7|TRBD2|TRBV4-1
CASSQGLAVVEQYF
TGCGCCAGCAGCCAGGGACTAGCAGTGGTCGAGCAGTACTTC